One and the same sample provided the 27 T cell receptor beta chains below, sequenced in a study of CD8 T cells in Susac syndrome. Reverse transcription of about 0.45 to 1 ug RNA was performed with random hexamers. In TCRdb, the immunoSEQ multiplex PCR reads were re-called with MiXCR into one record per CDR3 protein. The data contain around 69,000 distinct CDR3 sequences, 90% to 95% of them singletons. Sequenced: CD8+ T cells from PBMCs. The source is a human donor with Susac syndrome.

To note about this clonotype: This CDR3 fails to terminate in the conserved phenylalanine or tryptophan, so it likely reflects a read error. The DNA is omitted, as the CDR3 cannot be located on it reliably, and the CDR3 follows TCRdb's listing. V is TRBV29-1 and J is TRBJ1-2; TRBD1, as called in the table, went unchecked against the DNA. Germline CDR1 reads SQVTM; CDR2 reads ANQGSEA. The CDR3 spans 11 residues, counting both ends. CDR3 sequence reads: CSVETGGEVFL.

The chain couples TRBV4-1 to TRBJ2-1, with 9 bases aligning to TRBD2. In germline, CDR1 is MGHRA, CDR2 YSYEKL. Germline trimming cut 5 bases from V and 3 bases from J; bases unmatched to any gene: 8. The CDR3 sequence is 16 residues long. The CDR3 is CASSSISGRIYNEQFF. The CDR3 DNA follows: TGCGCCAGCAGCTCAATTAGCGGGAGAATCTACAATGAGCAGTTCTTC.

Here the CDR3 DNA reads TGTGCCAGCAGTCAACTAGCGGGGGTAGCCGGGGAGCTGTTTTTT. Translation gives CASSQLAGVAGELFF. The rearrangement uses TRBV12-3 or TRBV12-4 and TRBJ2-2; 11 bases match TRBD2. V shed 5 bases, J shed 6 bases, and the junction held 5 bases outside the gene matches. This CDR3 spans 15 amino acids.

The chain employs TRBV28 and TRBJ2-5, with TRBD1 identical over 8 bases. The CDR3 sequence is 17 residues long. Trimming took 5 bases from V and 5 from J; bases not matched to a gene: 16. CDR1 MDHEN and CDR2 SYDVKM come from the germline V gene. The CDR3 DNA sequence: TGTGCCAGCAGTCCACCGGGACAGGATAGAGGGTGGGAGACCCAGTACTTC. This codes for CASSPPGQDRGWETQYF. Supplemented by reference TRBV28 and TRBJ2-5, the full variable domain reads DVKVTQSSRYLVKRTGEKVFLECVQDMDHENMFWYRQDPGLGLRLIYFSYDVKMKEKGDIPEGYSVSREKKERFSLILESASTNQTSMYLCASSPPGQDRGWETQYFGPGTRLLVL.

The rearrangement uses TRBV5-1 and TRBJ1-1, with D uncertain. The CDR3 loop spans 16 amino acids. Germline lookup yields CDR1 SGHRS and CDR2 YFSETQ. Trimming left V 4 bases short and J 3 bases short, with 19 bases between. In DNA form, the CDR3 reads TGCGCCAGCAGCCAGAGAAAGGCTCGGGTGGACACTGAAGCTTTCTTT. Translation gives CASSQRKARVDTEAFF.

The rearrangement links TRBV7-9 to TRBJ2-7; D possibly uses TRBD1 or TRBD2 (5 bases each). V shed 5 bases and J shed 3 bases, with 14 bases lying between them. The CDR3 runs 14 residues. Per germline, CDR1 SEHNR and CDR2 FQNEAQ (reference sequence). Here the CDR3 reads CASSAGDGFYEQYF. The CDR3 DNA is TGTGCCAGCAGCGCCGGGGACGGATTCTACGAGCAGTACTTC.

V usage is TRBV6-5 and J usage is TRBJ1-4, with 9 bases that match TRBD1. The CDR3 has 14 amino acids. Germline lookup yields CDR1 MNHEY and CDR2 SVGAGI. Trimming removed 7 bases from V and 8 bases from J; junction bases left unmatched: 8. The CDR3 sequence is CASTPGQGREKLFF. The DNA for the CDR3 is TGTGCCAGCACCCCGGGACAGGGACGCGAAAAACTGTTTTTT.

The J gene is TRBJ2-7, the V gene TRBV28; 9 nucleotides agree with TRBD1. The CDR3 loop spans 16 amino acids. Germline V gives CDR1 MDHEN, CDR2 SYDVKM. J gave up 2 bases and V 6 bases, and 11 bases lay outside the gene matches. This CDR3 is CASSLVGQGLTYEQYF. The DNA for the CDR3 is TGTGCCAGCAGCCTCGTGGGACAGGGCCTTACCTACGAGCAGTACTTC.

The chain recombines TRBV20-1 with TRBJ2-1; perhaps TRBD1 as D (6 bases). The CDR3 is 13 amino acids. V lost 6 bases, J lost 0 bases, and 9 bases lay in between. CDR1 and CDR2 from the germline V gene are DFQATT and SNEGSKA (reference sequence). CDR3 sequence reads: CSARTDSYNEQFF. The CDR3 bases are TGCAGTGCCAGGACAGACTCCTACAATGAGCAGTTCTTC.

V usage is TRBV5-1 and J usage is TRBJ2-1; unclear D gene. CDR1 and CDR2 from the germline V gene are SGHRS and YFSETQ. The CDR3 consists of 16 residues. V was shortened by 1 base and J by 7 bases, with 18 bases between the two germline ends. The CDR3 sequence is CASSLNIGPRINEQFF. The CDR3 DNA is TGCGCCAGCAGCTTGAATATCGGCCCCCGGATAAATGAGCAGTTCTTC.

This chain uses TRBV28 with TRBJ2-1; no firm D call. The germline gives CDR1 MDHEN, CDR2 SYDVKM. The CDR3 length is 12 residues. Trimming stripped 5 bases from V and 7 bases from J, with 9 bases between. As DNA, the CDR3 is TGTGCCAGCAGTCCTACCCGGAATGAGCAGTTCTTC. It yields the protein CASSPTRNEQFF.

This chain joins TRBV4-1 and TRBJ2-1, with TRBD2 matching 8 bases. Trimming took 4 bases from V and 9 from J; bases not matched to a gene: 11. The CDR3 length is 15 residues. CDR1 is MGHRA, CDR2 YSYEKL, per germline. This CDR3 is CASSLRLANGREQFF. The CDR3, as DNA: TGCGCCAGCAGCCTGCGACTAGCGAATGGGCGTGAGCAGTTCTTC.

Here the CDR3 reads CSAKMTVGRGSSYGYTF. CDR3 coding DNA: TGCAGTGCTAAGATGACGGTTGGACGGGGGTCGAGCTATGGCTACACCTTC. The chain employs TRBV20-1 and TRBJ1-2; a possible D gene is TRBD1 (5 bases). Germline CDR1 DFQATT, CDR2 SNEGSKA (reference sequence). Trimming left V 4 bases short and J 4 bases short, with 25 bases between. The CDR3 sequence is 17 residues long.

This clonotype was seen a few times. This chain uses TRBV20-1 with TRBJ2-7; 9 bases are a match to TRBD2. CDR1 is DFQATT, CDR2 SNEGSKA, per germline (reference sequence). This CDR3 has 14 amino acids. Trimming took 1 base from V and 1 from J; bases not matched to a gene: 2. This CDR3 is CSARGLAGSYEQYF. The DNA of the CDR3 is TGCAGTGCTAGAGGCCTAGCGGGGTCCTACGAGCAGTACTTC.

The J gene is TRBJ1-5, the V gene TRBV7-9; a possible D gene is TRBD1 (5 bases). Per the germline V gene, CDR1 is SEHNR and CDR2 is FQNEAQ (reference sequence). The germline V and J ends were trimmed by 5 bases and 4 bases, with 9 bases remaining between them. The CDR3 is made up of 13 amino acids. In DNA form, the CDR3 reads TGTGCCAGCAGCCGCGACAGAAATCAGCCCCAGCATTTT. Translating gives CASSRDRNQPQHF.

The chain recombines TRBV30 with TRBJ1-2; D gene uncertain. V was clipped by 0 bases and J by 4 bases, with 12 bases between them. The CDR3 totals 14 residues. CDR1 and CDR2 from the germline V gene are GTSNPN and SVGIG (reference sequence). DNA of the CDR3: TGTGCCTGGAGTGTATGGGGATTGGGCTATGGCTACACCTTC. Its protein product is CAWSVWGLGYGYTF.

This chain links TRBV2 with TRBJ2-7; D gene unclear. Germline V CDR1 and CDR2: SNHLY, FYNNEI. Trimming removed 3 bases from V and 0 bases from J, with 9 bases in between. This CDR3 is built from 14 residues. CDR3 bases: TGTGCCAGCAGTGAGTCCAGGAACTCCTACGAGCAGTACTTC. Protein product: CASSESRNSYEQYF.

The chain is built from TRBV5-1 and TRBJ2-1; 9 positions agree with TRBD1. CDR3 length: 16 amino acids. Germline lookup yields CDR1 SGHRS and CDR2 YFSETQ. V shed 2 bases, J shed 4 bases, and the junction held 7 bases outside the gene matches. The CDR3 sequence: CASSLTGTGLYNEQFF. In DNA, the CDR3 is TGCGCCAGCAGCTTAACCGGGACAGGGCTGTACAATGAGCAGTTCTTC.

The CDR3, as DNA: TGCAGTGCTCCAAAGACTGCATTCACAGATACGCAGTATTTT. Translation gives CSAPKTAFTDTQYF. This chain uses TRBV20-1 with TRBJ2-3, with no clear D. There are 14 residues in the CDR3. Germline V CDR1 and CDR2: DFQATT, SNEGSKA (reference sequence). V lost 5 bases and J lost 2, with 14 bases in between.

The chain joins TRBV10-3 to TRBJ2-1; 7 bases align to TRBD2. Unmatched junction bases numbered 12, after V lost 3 bases and J lost 4 bases. CDR3 length: 17 amino acids. The V gene's germline CDR1 is ENHRY and CDR2 SYGVKD. The DNA of the CDR3 is TGTGCCATCAGTGATCCTTTGCGGGAGACCCCATACAATGAGCAGTTCTTC. It codes for CAISDPLRETPYNEQFF.

The chain links TRBV28 to TRBJ2-1; a possible D gene is TRBD2 (5 bases). This CDR3 is built from 16 residues. Germline assignment: CDR1 MDHEN and CDR2 SYDVKM. Trimming left V 0 bases short and J 7 bases short, with 16 bases between. Here the CDR3 DNA reads TGTGCCAGCAGTTTATGGTCCCCTCACGGGATAAATGAGCAGTTCTTC. Protein: CASSLWSPHGINEQFF.

Turning to this clonotype: Germline is not matched at one junction end, which may reflect a read error. The rearrangement joins TRBV9 to TRBJ1-1; D not certain. The CDR3 loop spans 12 amino acids. CDR1 is SGDLS, CDR2 YYNGEE, per germline. The CDR3 here is CASTGLNTEVFF. DNA of the CDR3: TGTGCCAGCACCGGACTGAACACTGAAGTTTTCTTT.

This chain connects TRBV20-1 to TRBJ1-2; 11 bases line up with TRBD1. The CDR3 extends over 15 amino acids. Trimming at V came to 0 bases and at J to 3 bases, leaving 3 bases not matched to a gene. Germline CDR1 reads DFQATT; CDR2 reads SNEGSKA (reference sequence). The CDR3 nucleotides are TGCAGTGCTAGAGACCCGGGACAGGGGGACTATGGCTACACCTTC. Its translation is CSARDPGQGDYGYTF.

The rearrangement joins TRBV5-4 to TRBJ2-1; TRBD2 matches 7 bases. The CDR3 loop spans 15 amino acids. Germline V gene sequence: CDR1 SGHNT, CDR2 YYREEE (reference sequence). V shed 2 bases and J 10 bases; nucleotides not matched to a gene: 12. The CDR3 DNA reads as TGTGCCAGCAGCTTTCTAGGCGGGAGTCAGGAGGAGCAGTTCTTC. Protein product: CASSFLGGSQEEQFF.

This rearrangement joins TRBV30 to TRBJ2-3; the match to TRBD2 covers 9 bases. Germline V gives CDR1 GTSNPN, CDR2 SVGIG (reference sequence). The CDR3 has 14 residues. The trim removed 2 bases at V and 3 bases at J, leaving 3 bases unmatched. The CDR3 DNA is TGTGCCTGGAGTATTAGCGGGAGTACAGATACGCAGTATTTT. Amino acids: CAWSISGSTDTQYF. Looking up the rest from reference TRBV30 and TRBJ2-3 gives the full variable domain: SQTIHQWPATLVQPVGSPLSLECTVEGTSNPNLYWYRQAAGRGLQLLFYSVGIGQISSEVPQNLSASRPQDRQFILSSKKLLLSDSGFYLCAWSISGSTDTQYFGPGTRLTVL.

The chain uses TRBV7-9 and TRBJ1-1; TRBD1 matches 9 bases. V shed 4 bases and J 3 bases; nucleotides not matched to a gene: 6. The CDR3 has 15 residues. Germline CDR1 and CDR2: SEHNR and FQNEAQ (reference sequence). CDR3 DNA: TGTGCCAGCAGCTCTACAGGGGGCGGGGACACTGAAGCTTTCTTT. This codes for CASSSTGGGDTEAFF.

This chain joins TRBV9 and TRBJ1-1, with D maybe TRBD1 (5 bases). With 0 bases removed from V and 5 bases from J, the gap between germline ends came to 14 bases. In germline, CDR1 is SGDLS, CDR2 YYNGEE. The CDR3 has 15 amino acids. For the CDR3, the DNA is TGTGCCAGCAGCGTAGCTGGGACCCAAGGAACTGAAGCTTTCTTT. Translated, it gives CASSVAGTQGTEAFF.